This T cell receptor beta chain was captured in a study of control samples from healthy donors and cancer patients. TCRdb's copy holds only in-frame clones and misses some; the assay was immunoSEQ multiplex PCR. The sample contains 80,000 or so clones, roughly 94% of which appear only once. Deletions cut 5 bases from V and 8 bases from J, with 18 bases between. The CDR3 is 15 residues long. Germline CDR1 MNHEY, CDR2 SMNVEV (reference sequence). This receptor was taken from a middle-aged woman in good health. The chain uses TRBV27 and TRBJ1-4; D is unclear. The specimen was blood. This CDR3 reads CASSPRGPGREKLFF. The CDR3 DNA is TGTGCCAGCAGTCCCCGCGGGCCAGGACGAGAAAAACTGTTTTTT.